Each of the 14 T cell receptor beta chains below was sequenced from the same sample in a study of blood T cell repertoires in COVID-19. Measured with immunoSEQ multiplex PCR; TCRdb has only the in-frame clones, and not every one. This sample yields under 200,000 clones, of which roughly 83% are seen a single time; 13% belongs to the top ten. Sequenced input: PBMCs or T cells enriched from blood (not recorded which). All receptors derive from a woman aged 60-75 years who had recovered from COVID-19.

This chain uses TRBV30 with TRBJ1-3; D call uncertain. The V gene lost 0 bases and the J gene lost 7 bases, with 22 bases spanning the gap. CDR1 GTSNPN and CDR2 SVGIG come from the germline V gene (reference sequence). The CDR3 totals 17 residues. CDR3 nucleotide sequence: TGTGCCTGGAGTGTAGCTGGACTCATCTCCGCCGGGAACACCATATATTTT. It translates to CAWSVAGLISAGNTIYF.

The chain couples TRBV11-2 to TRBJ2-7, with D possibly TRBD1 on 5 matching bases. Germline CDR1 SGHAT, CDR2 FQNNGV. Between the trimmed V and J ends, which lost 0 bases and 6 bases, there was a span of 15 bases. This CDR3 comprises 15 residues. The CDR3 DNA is TGTGCCAGCAGCTTAGAACCAGGGTTATCGGGCGAGCAGTACTTC. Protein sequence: CASSLEPGLSGEQYF. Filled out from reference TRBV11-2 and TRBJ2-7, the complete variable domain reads EAGVAQSPRYKIIEKRQSVAFWCNPISGHATLYWYQQILGQGPKLLIQFQNNGVVDDSQLPKDRFSAERLKGVDSTLKIQPAKLEDSAVYLCASSLEPGLSGEQYFGPGTRLTVT.

In DNA form, the CDR3 reads TGTGCCAGCAGCTTAAGAGGCGGGAGAACAGATACGCAGTATTTT. Translating it yields CASSLRGGRTDTQYF. The chain employs TRBV7-3 and TRBJ2-3; 7 nucleotides agree with TRBD2. Germline values: CDR1 SGHTA, CDR2 FQGTGA. Losses at the gene ends were 1 base for V and 3 bases for J; bases not matched to a gene: 4. CDR3 length: 15 amino acids.

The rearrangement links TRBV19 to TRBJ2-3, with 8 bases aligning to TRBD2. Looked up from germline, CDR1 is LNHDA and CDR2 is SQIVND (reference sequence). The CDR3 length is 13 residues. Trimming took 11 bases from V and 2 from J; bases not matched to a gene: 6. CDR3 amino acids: CAVSGSLTDTQYF. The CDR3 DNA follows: TGTGCCGTAAGCGGGAGCCTCACAGATACGCAGTATTTT.

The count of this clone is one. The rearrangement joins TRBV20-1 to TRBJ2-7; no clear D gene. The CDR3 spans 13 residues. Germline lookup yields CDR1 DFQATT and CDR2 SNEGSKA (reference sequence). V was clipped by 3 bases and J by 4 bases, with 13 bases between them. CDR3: CSASEFGQYEQYF. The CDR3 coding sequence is TGCAGTGCTAGTGAGTTTGGCCAATACGAGCAGTACTTC.

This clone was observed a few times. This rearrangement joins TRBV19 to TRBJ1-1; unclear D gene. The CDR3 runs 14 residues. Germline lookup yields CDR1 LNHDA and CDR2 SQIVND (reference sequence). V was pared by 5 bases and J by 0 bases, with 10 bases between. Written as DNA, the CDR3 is TGTGCCAGTAGTTCGGTCCCCCTGAACACTGAAGCTTTCTTT. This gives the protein CASSSVPLNTEAFF.

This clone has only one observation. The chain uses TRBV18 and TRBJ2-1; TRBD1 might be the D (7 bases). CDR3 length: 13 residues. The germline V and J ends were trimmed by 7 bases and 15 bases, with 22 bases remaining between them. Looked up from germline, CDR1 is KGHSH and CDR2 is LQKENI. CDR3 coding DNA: TGTGCCAGCTGCCTGGGCGGGGACAGCATCCCGTTCTTC. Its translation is CASCLGGDSIPFF.

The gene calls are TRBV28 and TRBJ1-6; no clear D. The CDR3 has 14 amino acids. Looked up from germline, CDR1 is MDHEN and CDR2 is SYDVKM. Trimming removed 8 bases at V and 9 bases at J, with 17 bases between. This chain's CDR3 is CASHESGESSPLHF. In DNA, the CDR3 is TGTGCCAGCCATGAATCGGGTGAAAGTTCACCCCTCCACTTT.

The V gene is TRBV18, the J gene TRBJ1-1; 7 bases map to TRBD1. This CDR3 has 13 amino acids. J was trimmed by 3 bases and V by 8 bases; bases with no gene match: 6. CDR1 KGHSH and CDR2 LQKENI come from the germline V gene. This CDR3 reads CASQQGKDTEAFF. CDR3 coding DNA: TGTGCCAGCCAACAGGGGAAAGACACTGAAGCTTTCTTT.

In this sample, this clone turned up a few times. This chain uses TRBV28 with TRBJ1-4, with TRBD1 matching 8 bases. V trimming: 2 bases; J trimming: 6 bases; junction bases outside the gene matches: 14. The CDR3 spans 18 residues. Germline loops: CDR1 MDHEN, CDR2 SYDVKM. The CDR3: CASSLPPLGQGVDEKLFF. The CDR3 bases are TGTGCCAGCAGTTTACCCCCCCTAGGACAGGGCGTAGATGAAAAACTGTTTTTT.

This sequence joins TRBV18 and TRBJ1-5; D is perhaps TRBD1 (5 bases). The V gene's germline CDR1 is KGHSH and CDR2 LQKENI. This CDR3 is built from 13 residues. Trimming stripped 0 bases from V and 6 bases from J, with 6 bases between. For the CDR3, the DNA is TGTGCCAGCTCACCACCAGGGGTTCAGCCCCAGCATTTT. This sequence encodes CASSPPGVQPQHF.

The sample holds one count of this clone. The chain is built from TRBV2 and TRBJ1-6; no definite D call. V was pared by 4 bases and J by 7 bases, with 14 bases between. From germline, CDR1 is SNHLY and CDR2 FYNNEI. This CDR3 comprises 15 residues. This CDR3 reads CASSGEGGGNSPLHF. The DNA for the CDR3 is TGTGCCAGCAGTGGGGAGGGTGGAGGGAATTCACCCCTCCACTTT.

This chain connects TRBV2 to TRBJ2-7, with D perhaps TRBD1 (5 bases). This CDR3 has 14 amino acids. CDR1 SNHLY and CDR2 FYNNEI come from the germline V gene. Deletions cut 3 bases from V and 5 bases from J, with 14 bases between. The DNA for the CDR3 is TGTGCCAGCAGTGATTTCAGGGATAGCCACGAGCAGTACTTC. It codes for CASSDFRDSHEQYF.

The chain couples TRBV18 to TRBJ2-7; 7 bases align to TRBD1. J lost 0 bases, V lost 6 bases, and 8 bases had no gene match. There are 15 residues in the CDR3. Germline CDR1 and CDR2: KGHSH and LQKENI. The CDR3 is CASSPGTVSSYEQYF. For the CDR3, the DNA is TGTGCCAGCTCTCCCGGGACAGTTAGCTCCTACGAGCAGTACTTC.